This T cell receptor beta chain appears in the sequencing data of a study of shared clonotypes between healthy human individuals. As for the study in general: Serving as donors were a couple of women and three men, whose ages spanned 18 to 49. Donors had three CD4 naive, three CD4 memory, two CD8 naive and one CD8 memory plate apiece. Overall study results and limits: Relative to memory subsets, naive subsets generally showed larger estimated richness.

Profiled with immunoSEQ multiplex PCR; TCRdb holds only in-frame clones, not every one. The sample yields roughly 650,000 clones, around 97% seen once. Per germline, CDR1 LNHDA and CDR2 SQIVND (reference sequence). The CDR3 runs 14 residues. V shed 5 bases, J shed 3 bases, and the junction held 4 bases outside the gene matches. As to this clone: The antigen remains unidentified.

The rearrangement joins TRBV19 to TRBJ2-7; 10 bases fit TRBD1. This receptor was taken from a woman in her twenties or thirties in good health. Input material: naive CD4+ T cells sorted from blood. Subset defined: CD45RA+ positively selected. CDR3 residues: CASSGTGVSYEQYF. CDR3 nucleotides: TGTGCCAGTAGTGGGACAGGGGTAAGCTACGAGCAGTACTTC. The full variable domain, completed using reference TRBV19 and TRBJ2-7, is DGGITQSPKYLFRKEGQNVTLSCEQNLNHDAMYWYRQDPGQGLRLIYYSQIVNDFQKGDIAEGYSVSREKKESFPLTVTSAQKNPTAFYLCASSGTGVSYEQYFGPGTRLTVT.